This T cell receptor (beta chain) derives from a study of siplizumab effects on memory and regulatory T cells. Study conclusions and caveats: Naive T cells seemed more diverse than memory cells; they also seemed major alloresponse contributors. To unstimulated subsets, only a minor fraction of alloreactive clones could be mapped.

To note about this clone: Antigen unknown.

The CDR3 has 15 residues. Per sample, 95,000 to 100,000 TCR templates were assayed. Assay: immunoSEQ multiplex PCR; the TCRdb copy retains only in-frame clones and omits some. The sample comprises just over 40,000 clones, roughly 90% of which are singletons, and about 0.25% rests with the top ten. The rearrangement links TRBV21-1 to TRBJ1-4; the listed D gene, TRBD1, was not tested against the DNA. TRBV21-1 is a pseudogene locus. Material for sequencing was naive CD4+ T cells sorted from blood. The origin of this receptor is a human donor in good health. For the CDR3, the DNA is TGTGCCAGCAGCAGTACCGGGACAGTTAATGAAAAACTGTTTTTT. Its protein product is CASSSTGTVNEKLFF.